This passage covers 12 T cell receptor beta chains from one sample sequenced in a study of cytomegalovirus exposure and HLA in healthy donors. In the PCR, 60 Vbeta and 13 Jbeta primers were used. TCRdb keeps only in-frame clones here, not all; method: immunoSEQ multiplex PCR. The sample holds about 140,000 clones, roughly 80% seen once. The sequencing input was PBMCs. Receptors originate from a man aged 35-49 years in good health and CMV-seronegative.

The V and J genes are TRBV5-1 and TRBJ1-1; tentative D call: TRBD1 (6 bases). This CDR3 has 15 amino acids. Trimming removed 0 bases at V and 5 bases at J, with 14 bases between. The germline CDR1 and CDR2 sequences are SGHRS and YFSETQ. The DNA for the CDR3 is TGCGCCAGCAGCTTGGCCCAGGGGATAGGGACTGAAGCTTTCTTT. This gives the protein CASSLAQGIGTEAFF.

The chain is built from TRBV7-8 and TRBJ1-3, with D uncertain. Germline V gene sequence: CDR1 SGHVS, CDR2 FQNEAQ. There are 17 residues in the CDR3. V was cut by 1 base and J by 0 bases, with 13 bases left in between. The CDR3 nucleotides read TGTGCCAGCAGCTTAGTGAGGGTGCCCATCTCTGGAAACACCATATATTTT. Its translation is CASSLVRVPISGNTIYF.

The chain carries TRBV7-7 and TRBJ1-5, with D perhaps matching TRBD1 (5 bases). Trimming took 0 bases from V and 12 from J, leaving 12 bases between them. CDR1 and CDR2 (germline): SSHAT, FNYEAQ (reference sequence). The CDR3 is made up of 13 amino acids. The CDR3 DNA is TGTGCCAGCAGCTTAGCGCTCGACAGTCACCAGCATTTT. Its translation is CASSLALDSHQHF.

The CDR3 bases are TGTGCCACCAGCGGCAGTTGGTACGAGCAGTACTTC. This translates into CATSGSWYEQYF. The chain combines TRBV15 with TRBJ2-7; D ambiguous. Between the trimmed V and J ends, which lost 5 bases and 4 bases, there was a span of 9 bases. There are 12 residues in the CDR3. CDR1 and CDR2 (germline): LNHNV, YYDKDF (reference sequence).

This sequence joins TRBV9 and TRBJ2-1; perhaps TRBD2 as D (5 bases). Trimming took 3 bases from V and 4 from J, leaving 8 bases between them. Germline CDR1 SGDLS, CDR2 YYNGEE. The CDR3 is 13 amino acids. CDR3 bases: TGTGCCAGCAGCGATGAGGGATACAATGAGCAGTTCTTC. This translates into CASSDEGYNEQFF.

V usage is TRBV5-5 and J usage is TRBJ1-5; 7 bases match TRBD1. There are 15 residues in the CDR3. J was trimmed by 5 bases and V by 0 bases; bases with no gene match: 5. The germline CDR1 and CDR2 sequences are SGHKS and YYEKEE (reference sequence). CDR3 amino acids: CASSLEQGTHQPQHF. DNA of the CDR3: TGTGCCAGCAGCTTGGAACAGGGGACCCATCAGCCCCAGCATTTT.

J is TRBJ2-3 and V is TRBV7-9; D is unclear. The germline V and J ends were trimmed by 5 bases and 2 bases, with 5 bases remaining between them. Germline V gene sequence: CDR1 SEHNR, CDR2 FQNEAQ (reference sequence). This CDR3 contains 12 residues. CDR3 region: CASSVSTDTQYF. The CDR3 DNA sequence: TGTGCCAGCAGCGTATCCACAGATACGCAGTATTTT.

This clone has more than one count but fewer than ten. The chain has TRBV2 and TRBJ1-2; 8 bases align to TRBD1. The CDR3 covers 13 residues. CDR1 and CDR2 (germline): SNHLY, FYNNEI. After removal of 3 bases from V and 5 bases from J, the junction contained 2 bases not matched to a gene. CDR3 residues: CASSDRGRYGYTF. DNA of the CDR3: TGTGCCAGCAGTGACAGGGGGCGTTATGGCTACACCTTC. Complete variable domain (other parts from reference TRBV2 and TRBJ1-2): EPEVTQTPSHQVTQMGQEVILRCVPISNHLYFYWYRQILGQKVEFLVSFYNNEISEKSEIFDDQFSVERPDGSNFTLKIRSTKLEDSAMYFCASSDRGRYGYTFGSGTRLTVV.

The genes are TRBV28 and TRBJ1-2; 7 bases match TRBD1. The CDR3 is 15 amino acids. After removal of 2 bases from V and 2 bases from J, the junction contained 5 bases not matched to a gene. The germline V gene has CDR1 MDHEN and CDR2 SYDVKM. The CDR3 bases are TGTGCCAGCAGTTTAGCAGGGGGGTTAAACTATGGCTACACCTTC. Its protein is CASSLAGGLNYGYTF.

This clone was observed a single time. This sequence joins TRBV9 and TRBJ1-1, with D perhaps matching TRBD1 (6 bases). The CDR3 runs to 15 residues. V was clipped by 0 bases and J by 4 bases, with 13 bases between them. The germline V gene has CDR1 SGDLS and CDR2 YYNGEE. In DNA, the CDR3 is TGTGCCAGCAGCGTAGACCCACAGGGCCCCACTGAAGCTTTCTTT. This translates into CASSVDPQGPTEAFF.

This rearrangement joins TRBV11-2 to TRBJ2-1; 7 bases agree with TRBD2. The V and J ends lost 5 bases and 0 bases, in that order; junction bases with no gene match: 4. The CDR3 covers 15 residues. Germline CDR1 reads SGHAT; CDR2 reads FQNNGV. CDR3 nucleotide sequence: TGTGCCAGCAGCCCTAGCGGCGGCTCCTACAATGAGCAGTTCTTC. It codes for CASSPSGGSYNEQFF. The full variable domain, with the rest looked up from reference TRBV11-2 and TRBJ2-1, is EAGVAQSPRYKIIEKRQSVAFWCNPISGHATLYWYQQILGQGPKLLIQFQNNGVVDDSQLPKDRFSAERLKGVDSTLKIQPAKLEDSAVYLCASSPSGGSYNEQFFGPGTRLTVL.

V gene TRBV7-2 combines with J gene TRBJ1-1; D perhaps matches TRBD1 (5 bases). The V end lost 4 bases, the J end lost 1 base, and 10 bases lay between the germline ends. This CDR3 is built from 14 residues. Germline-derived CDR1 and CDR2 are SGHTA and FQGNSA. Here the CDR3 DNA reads TGTGCCAGCAGCTCCCGGGGGGGGAACACTGAAGCTTTCTTT. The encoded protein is CASSSRGGNTEAFF.